This T cell receptor beta chain appears in the sequencing data of a study of T cell responses to AZD1222 COVID-19 vaccine. General observations from the study: Regions left unmutated in variants are reportedly the target of nearly half of spike-specific TCRs.

The data were produced by immunoSEQ multiplex PCR, yet TCRdb's version contains in-frame clones alone and is incomplete. Of about 200,000 clones listed, 93% were seen once; the top ten hold 1%. Details on this clone: Its antigen is currently unknown.

This specimen consisted of peripheral blood, obtained 28 days after the second AZD1222 dose. The receptor's source is an adult who received the AZD1222 COVID-19 vaccine.

CDR3 loop: CASSFGGAHYGYTF. Here the CDR3 DNA reads TGTGCCAGCAGTTTTGGGGGGGCGCACTATGGCTACACCTTC. V usage is TRBV28 and J usage is TRBJ1-2; TRBD1 might be the D (6 bases). Germline CDR1 MDHEN, CDR2 SYDVKM. The CDR3 covers 14 residues. Trimming removed 3 bases at V and 3 bases at J, with 11 bases between.